The 28 T cell receptor beta chains presented below share a single source sample, sequenced in a study of PD-1 blockade in mismatch repair-deficient tumors. Repertoires were generated with immunoSEQ multiplex PCR, while TCRdb's copy carries only in-frame clones and drops some. Among around 100,000 clones listed, over 65% were seen once. This specimen was peripheral blood, taken roughly 36 weeks after starting pembrolizumab. These receptors all come from an adult with mismatch repair-deficient cancer.

This clone has more than one count but fewer than ten. The J gene is TRBJ1-2, the V gene TRBV9; D is ambiguous. The CDR3 is 11 amino acids. Germline loops: CDR1 SGDLS, CDR2 YYNGEE. The V gene lost 0 bases and the J gene lost 7 bases, with 4 bases spanning the gap. The CDR3 DNA is TGTGCCAGCAGCGTAGGAATTGGCTACACCTTC. This gives the protein CASSVGIGYTF.

The chain is built from TRBV5-4 and TRBJ2-2, with 7 bases lining up with TRBD2. Trimming at V came to 7 bases and at J to 2 bases, leaving 8 bases not matched to a gene. The CDR3 extends over 15 amino acids. Germline CDR1 reads SGHNT; CDR2 reads YYREEE (reference sequence). CDR3 residues: CASQEASGNTGELFF. CDR3 DNA: TGTGCCAGCCAGGAAGCTAGCGGAAACACCGGGGAGCTGTTTTTT.

The chain links TRBV18 to TRBJ2-7; TRBD1 matches 8 bases. Germline values: CDR1 KGHSH, CDR2 LQKENI. V shed 3 bases and J 3 bases; nucleotides not matched to a gene: 4. CDR3 size: 14 residues. The CDR3 region is CASSPDRGHYEQYF. The CDR3 DNA is TGTGCCAGCTCACCCGACAGGGGCCACTACGAGCAGTACTTC.

The gene calls are TRBV7-2 and TRBJ2-2; 11 positions agree with TRBD2. The V gene end was trimmed by 2 bases and the J gene end by 4 bases; junction bases not matched to a gene: 6. Per the germline V gene, CDR1 is SGHTA and CDR2 is FQGNSA. The CDR3 contains 17 residues. CDR3 sequence: CASSLLPSGRTTGELFF. The CDR3 DNA reads TGTGCCAGCAGCTTACTCCCTAGCGGGAGGACCACCGGGGAGCTGTTTTTT.

This clone was counted between two and nine times. This chain links TRBV5-1 with TRBJ2-5; TRBD2 matches at 11 bases. V gave up 0 bases and J gave up 1 base; unmatched junction bases: 2. The germline gives CDR1 SGHRS, CDR2 YFSETQ. The CDR3 consists of 16 residues. The DNA for the CDR3 is TGCGCCAGCAGCTTGGGACTAGCGGGACTCCAAGAGACCCAGTACTTC. Translation: CASSLGLAGLQETQYF.

This chain joins TRBV6-5 and TRBJ2-7; perhaps TRBD1 as D (5 bases). Looked up from germline, CDR1 is MNHEY and CDR2 is SVGAGI. The CDR3 consists of 13 residues. V lost 8 bases and J lost 0, with 11 bases in between. CDR3 coding DNA: TGTGCCAGCGGTCAGGGCCCCTCCTACGAGCAGTACTTC. Translation: CASGQGPSYEQYF.

This chain joins TRBV6-1 and TRBJ2-7; D is ambiguous. Between the trimmed V and J ends, which lost 5 bases and 0 bases, there was a span of 8 bases. The CDR3 sequence is 13 residues long. In germline, CDR1 is MNHNS, CDR2 SASEGT. DNA for the CDR3: TGTGCCAGCAGTCGGACGGACTCCTACGAGCAGTACTTC. This sequence encodes CASSRTDSYEQYF.

The chain is built from TRBV9 and TRBJ2-3; the D gene is possibly TRBD1 (6 bases). This CDR3 has 15 amino acids. Germline V gene sequence: CDR1 SGDLS, CDR2 YYNGEE. Between the trimmed V and J ends, which lost 4 bases and 0 bases, there was a span of 12 bases. The CDR3 bases are TGTGCCAGCAGCCCTTGGGACATAAGCACAGATACGCAGTATTTT. The encoded protein is CASSPWDISTDTQYF.

V and J are TRBV5-6 and TRBJ2-7, with D perhaps given as TRBD1 or TRBD2 (5 bases each). CDR3 length: 14 amino acids. The V end was cut by 3 bases, the J end by 1 base, with 11 bases between. Germline CDR1 is SGHDT and CDR2 is YYEEEE. CDR3 in amino acids: CASSWGTPSYEQYF. For the CDR3, the DNA is TGTGCCAGCAGCTGGGGGACGCCTTCCTACGAGCAGTACTTC.

There are a few counts of this clone. The germline gene is not matched at one end of the junction; a read error may be the cause. The V gene is TRBV7-2, the J gene TRBJ2-7; 10 bases line up with TRBD2. The length of the CDR3 is 13 residues. The germline CDR1 and CDR2 sequences are SGHTA and FQGNSA. The CDR3 DNA reads as TGTGCCAGCAGCCTAGCGGGAGTCTACGAGCAGTACTTC. It yields the protein CASSLAGVYEQYF.

The chain uses TRBV4-1 and TRBJ2-7, with D possibly matching TRBD2 (6 bases). This CDR3 has 17 residues. Germline assignment: CDR1 MGHRA and CDR2 YSYEKL. V gave up 2 bases and J gave up 0 bases, with 17 bases separating them. The DNA for the CDR3 is TGCGCCAGCAGCCAACACGGAGGGCGGAAGAGCTCCTACGAGCAGTACTTC. This gives the protein CASSQHGGRKSSYEQYF.

The chain links TRBV7-8 to TRBJ2-7, with TRBD2 matching 9 bases. The length of the CDR3 is 15 residues. Losses at the gene ends were 4 bases for V and 3 bases for J; bases not matched to a gene: 7. Germline V gene data show CDR1 as SGHVS and CDR2 as FQNEAQ. Here the CDR3 reads CASSSGLAVRYEQYF. CDR3 sequence (DNA): TGTGCCAGCAGCTCGGGACTAGCCGTTCGCTACGAGCAGTACTTC.

The rearrangement links TRBV4-3 to TRBJ2-4; 10 nucleotides line up with TRBD2. V gave up 2 bases and J gave up 6 bases; unmatched junction bases: 7. The CDR3 totals 16 residues. Looked up from germline, CDR1 is LGHNA and CDR2 is YSLEER. For the CDR3, the DNA is TGCGCCAGCAGCCAATTACTAGCGGGGCTCGGAAACATTCAGTACTTC. Protein: CASSQLLAGLGNIQYF.

The chain carries TRBV7-9 and TRBJ2-3; the D is unclear. Germline loops: CDR1 SEHNR, CDR2 FQNEAQ (reference sequence). This CDR3 spans 15 amino acids. Trimming removed 5 bases from V and 0 bases from J, with 12 bases in between. In DNA, the CDR3 is TGTGCCAGCAGCCCTTACACGTCTAGCACAGATACGCAGTATTTT. Its protein product is CASSPYTSSTDTQYF.

This clone was counted a single time. The V and J genes are TRBV9 and TRBJ1-5; 11 bases agree with TRBD1. The CDR3 sequence is 15 residues long. J lost 4 bases, V lost 3 bases, and 3 bases had no gene match. In germline, CDR1 is SGDLS, CDR2 YYNGEE. The CDR3 nucleotides read TGTGCCAGCAGCGGGGGGACAGGGGGAAATCAGCCCCAGCATTTT. It encodes CASSGGTGGNQPQHF.

The rearrangement links TRBV9 to TRBJ2-1; TRBD1 or TRBD2 may be the D gene (6 bases each). Germline assignment: CDR1 SGDLS and CDR2 YYNGEE. V shed 0 bases and J shed 10 bases, with 8 bases lying between them. The CDR3 extends over 12 amino acids. CDR3: CASSVVGGEQFF. The CDR3 coding sequence is TGTGCCAGCAGCGTAGTGGGGGGCGAGCAGTTCTTC.

This chain uses TRBV9 with TRBJ2-1; 7 nucleotides match TRBD1. The CDR3 runs 16 residues. After removal of 3 bases from V and 3 bases from J, the junction contained 9 bases not matched to a gene. Germline CDR1 and CDR2: SGDLS and YYNGEE. The CDR3 region is CASSALGTDYYNEQFF. The CDR3 bases are TGTGCCAGCAGCGCCCTCGGGACAGACTACTACAATGAGCAGTTCTTC.

The V and J genes are TRBV6-4 and TRBJ2-1, with D maybe TRBD1 (7 bases). The CDR3 is 15 amino acids. Germline V CDR1 and CDR2: MRHNA, SNTAGT. Trimming shortened V by 6 bases and J by 3 bases, and 15 bases separated the two germline ends. The CDR3 spells CASRRAQGGYNEQFF. CDR3 sequence (DNA): TGTGCCAGCAGACGGGCCCAGGGGGGCTACAATGAGCAGTTCTTC.

This chain uses TRBV4-1 with TRBJ1-5; no definite D call. V dropped 0 bases and J dropped 5 bases, with 8 bases sitting between them. There are 14 residues in the CDR3. The germline gives CDR1 MGHRA, CDR2 YSYEKL. Here the CDR3 DNA reads TGCGCCAGCAGCCAAGAACCGGGTTATCAGCCCCAGCATTTT. It yields the protein CASSQEPGYQPQHF.

The chain combines TRBV11-3 with TRBJ1-1; tentatively, D is TRBD1 (6 bases). Trimming removed 4 bases at V and 0 bases at J, with 9 bases between. CDR1 is SGHNT and CDR2 is YENEEA in the germline V gene. The CDR3 runs 14 residues. This CDR3 reads CASSSRDMNTEAFF. In DNA, the CDR3 is TGTGCCAGCAGCTCCAGGGACATGAACACTGAAGCTTTCTTT. The variable domain in full, completed from reference TRBV11-3 and TRBJ1-1, reads EAGVVQSPRYKIIEKKQPVAFWCNPISGHNTLYWYLQNLGQGPELLIRYENEEAVDDSQLPKDRFSAERLKGVDSTLKIQPAELGDSAVYLCASSSRDMNTEAFFGQGTRLTVV.

The chain combines TRBV5-1 with TRBJ1-1, with D possibly matching TRBD1 (5 bases). The ends were cut back, 0 bases at V and 7 bases at J, with 13 bases in the middle. The germline V gene has CDR1 SGHRS and CDR2 YFSETQ. CDR3 length: 14 amino acids. The CDR3 DNA follows: TGCGCCAGCAGCTTGGCCGCCGCGGGGGGTGAAGCTTTCTTT. It codes for CASSLAAAGGEAFF.

The chain is built from TRBV7-9 and TRBJ1-1; weak D call: TRBD1 (6 bases). The CDR3 runs 14 residues. Germline-derived CDR1 and CDR2 are SEHNR and FQNEAQ (reference sequence). V shed 2 bases and J shed 6 bases, with 13 bases lying between them. In DNA form, the CDR3 reads TGTGCCAGCAGCTTATCCCAGGGGCAGGCTGAAGCTTTCTTT. It translates to CASSLSQGQAEAFF.

This sequence joins TRBV7-3 and TRBJ2-1; TRBD1 is a possible D gene (6 bases). The V end was cut by 5 bases, the J end by 6 bases, with 14 bases between. CDR1 is SGHTA and CDR2 is FQGTGA in the germline V gene. This CDR3 spans 14 amino acids. The CDR3 DNA reads as TGTGCCAGCAGCCCCCTGACAGGACGCAATGAGCAGTTCTTC. Translation: CASSPLTGRNEQFF.

The chain employs TRBV30 and TRBJ2-7; D could derive from TRBD1 or TRBD2 (5 bases each). The V gene lost 2 bases and the J gene lost 8 bases, with 19 bases spanning the gap. This CDR3 region has 14 residues. CDR1 GTSNPN and CDR2 SVGIG come from the germline V gene (reference sequence). For the CDR3, the DNA is TGTGCCTGGAGTCATGGGACGGTAGGCGAGAAGCAGTACTTC. This codes for CAWSHGTVGEKQYF.

The chain couples TRBV9 to TRBJ2-7; no definite D call. V was pared by 0 bases and J by 7 bases, with 14 bases between. The germline V gene encodes CDR1 SGDLS and CDR2 YYNGEE. This CDR3 contains 14 residues. CDR3 sequence reads: CASSVDGGVLEQYF. The CDR3 DNA reads as TGTGCCAGCAGCGTAGATGGCGGAGTCTTGGAGCAGTACTTC.

This rearrangement joins TRBV10-1 to TRBJ2-5, with D uncertain. The CDR3 consists of 13 residues. V lost 2 bases to trimming and J lost 1 base, with 5 bases between them. Per the germline V gene, CDR1 is WNHNN and CDR2 is SYGVQD (reference sequence). CDR3 nucleotides: TGCGCCAGCAGTGAGACTTCCCAAGAGACCCAGTACTTC. This gives the protein CASSETSQETQYF.

The chain combines TRBV27 with TRBJ2-7; 7 nucleotides agree with TRBD1. Germline assignment: CDR1 MNHEY and CDR2 SMNVEV (reference sequence). The CDR3 is 14 residues long. Unmatched junction bases numbered 1, after V lost 2 bases and J lost 0 bases. CDR3 region: CASSLDRVSYEQYF. DNA of the CDR3: TGTGCCAGCAGTTTAGACAGGGTCTCCTACGAGCAGTACTTC.

This chain uses TRBV2 with TRBJ1-3, with D perhaps TRBD1 (6 bases). Between the trimmed V and J ends, which lost 5 bases and 4 bases, there was a span of 9 bases. This CDR3 has 13 amino acids. CDR1 and CDR2 from the germline V gene are SNHLY and FYNNEI. The CDR3, as DNA: TGTGCCAGCAGTACAGGGCTGGGAAACACCATATATTTT. This translates into CASSTGLGNTIYF.